These T cell receptor beta chains were read from a single sample in a study of blood T cell repertoires in COVID-19. Measured with immunoSEQ multiplex PCR; TCRdb has only the in-frame clones, and not every one. The repertoire includes about 280,000 clones, around nine tenths of them detected once, and about 8.6% sits in the top ten. Sequencing input: peripheral blood. Receptor source: a middle-aged man with active or convalescent COVID-19. CDR3s leave out the opening cysteine and the closing phenylalanine or tryptophan.

V gene | CDR3 protein
TRBV5-1 | ASSPTGGAHEQY
TRBV5-1 | ASSLSGRAGNTIY
TRBV11-3 | ASSSPGGRASNEQF
TRBV7-2 | ASSLVLAAYEQY
TRBV3-1/TRBV3-2 | ASKAGETYEQY
TRBV24-1 | ATSHKVTGGLTSSGNTIY
TRBV20-1 | SMGGADTQY
TRBV11-3 | ASNPGQGSYNEQF
TRBV24-1 | ATSDTTGPNEQF
TRBV9 | ASGTSSNTGELF
TRBV28 | ASSSVSSGYT
TRBV3-1/TRBV3-2 | ASSRGQGLT
TRBV13 | ASSWYRTGGNEQF
TRBV24-1 | ATSDYDAGQGKNIQY
TRBV2 | ASIRSNPPLH
TRBV11-2 | ASSLVLKQNEQF
TRBV7-2 | ASSLISIASEQY
TRBV5-4 | ASSLGGLASGELF
TRBV24-1 | ATSAPGANTGELF
TRBV6-6 | ASSYGWEGEDTQY
TRBV5-1 | ASSLELAGGYGTDTQY
TRBV3-1/TRBV3-2 | ASSQGVPGQGRGNQPQH
TRBV2 | ASSTGGVGTEAF
TRBV7-6 | ASSLVRGDNGEAF
TRBV2 | ASSAVGNLNSPLH
TRBV19 | ASSIGAQPQH
TRBV5-1 | ASSLEDRTYNEQF
TRBV6-1 | ASSERGERGYT
TRBV3-1/TRBV3-2 | ASIKAGTNTGELF
TRBV5-5 | ASSLASGQGIIPLH
TRBV5-5 | ASSFGRGSYEQY
TRBV7-9 | ASRSGLAGENTGELF
TRBV5-1 | ASSSGLLTDTQY
TRBV12-3/TRBV12-4 | ASGLHRDGGYT
TRBV18 | ASSPPTSTDTQY
TRBV9 | ASSAAGVSTDTQY
TRBV28 | ASSWTGRSYGYT
TRBV9 | ASSLLSVSSTDTQY
TRBV5-1 | ASSLDRYTGELF
TRBV7-2 | ASSLGAGSTYEQY
TRBV19 | ASSRRLGTEAF
TRBV6-5 | ASRTIGANEKLF
TRBV24-1 | ATIGGQDKAYEQY
TRBV10-3 | AIRERGGTYNEQF
TRBV13 | ASSFGSARNTEAF
TRBV7-8 | ASSLGINNRATNEKLF
TRBV10-2 | ASSDSVNTEAF
TRBV10-3 | AISGTGGPAKNIQY
TRBV11-2 | ASSLGRASGQQETQY
TRBV12-3/TRBV12-4 | ASSRSPGIEF
TRBV30 | AWSSPGGGTDTQY
TRBV28 | ASSLRPDRGRGYT
TRBV30 | AWSVQGWNYGYT
TRBV10-3 | AISEGALSNEQF
TRBV3-1/TRBV3-2 | ASSQGGRGDYGYT